Listed below are T cell receptor beta chains from one sample, sequenced in a study of blood T cell repertoires in COVID-19. Generated by immunoSEQ multiplex PCR, the TCRdb table keeps only in-frame clones and is missing some. Among around 300,000 clones, approximately 88% were seen once, and the ten largest hold just under 0.95%. The specimen was peripheral blood. These receptor sequences come from a woman in her forties who had recovered from COVID-19. Each CDR3 is given with its conserved first and last residue. D genes are given only for firm matches. A row's size may be missing; if present it is once, few, many or a size class.

>TRBD1|NA|TRBV18|TRBJ2-2
CASSLTGDPNTGELFF
TGTGCCAGCTCCCTTACAGGGGATCCGAACACCGGGGAGCTGTTTTTT
>TRBD1|NA|TRBV25-1|TRBJ2-7
CASLAGQGSYEQYF
TGTGCCAGCCTGGCGGGACAGGGTTCCTACGAGCAGTACTTC
>NA|few|TRBV14|TRBJ2-7
CASSQDREQYF
TGTGCCAGCAGCCAAGATCGTGAGCAGTACTTC
>TRBD2|NA|TRBV10-3|TRBJ2-7
CATNSGGSSYEQYF
TGTGCCACTAATAGCGGGGGGAGCTCCTACGAGCAGTACTTC
>NA|NA|TRBV28|TRBJ2-7
CASSFIRAGHYEQYF
TGTGCCAGCAGTTTCATTCGGGCGGGCCATTACGAGCAGTACTTC
>TRBD2|NA|TRBV10-3|TRBJ2-1
CAISAGLAAGAYNEQFF
TGTGCCATCAGTGCAGGACTAGCGGCAGGGGCCTACAATGAGCAGTTCTTC
>NA|few|TRBV19|TRBJ2-3
CASSILRITDTQYF
TGTGCCAGTAGTATATTGCGGATCACAGATACGCAGTATTTT
>NA|NA|TRBV15|TRBJ2-1
CATSTYNEQFF
TGTGCCACCAGCACTTACAATGAGCAGTTCTTC
>TRBD2|NA|TRBV10-3|TRBJ2-2
CAISRASGTNTGELFF
TGTGCCATCAGTCGGGCTAGCGGCACGAACACCGGGGAGCTGTTTTTT
>TRBD2|NA|TRBV11-3|TRBJ2-1
CASSLEVAREVYNEQFF
TGTGCCAGCAGCTTAGAGGTAGCGCGGGAGGTCTACAATGAGCAGTTCTTC
>NA|NA|TRBV7-9|TRBJ1-5
CASSLEQFNQPQHF
TGTGCCAGCAGCTTAGAACAGTTTAACCAGCCCCAGCATTTT
>NA|NA|TRBV28|TRBJ1-1
CASSLVVPDTEAFF
TGTGCCAGCAGTTTAGTGGTACCGGACACTGAAGCTTTCTTT